This T cell receptor (beta chain) was profiled in a study of blood T cell repertoires in COVID-19 (dated by TCRdb to the early 2020s). In terms of the full investigation: The collaborator samples originated in the United States, Italy and Spain and spanned the acute and convalescent phases of COVID-19. The material from the prospective study consisted of cDNA or gDNA derived from T cells, B-cell-depleted T cells, or PBMCs. Deeply sampled blood TCRbeta repertoires from subjects exposed to, actively infected with, or recovered from COVID-19 were included in the dataset. The repertoires were made available in a free public database intended to serve as a resource for research on the immune response to SARS-CoV-2. Samples came from the ongoing ImmuneRACE study (first 160 participants) plus 1,254 subjects from 6 global collaborators. Sample metadata almost always included a de-identified subject ID, COVID-19 status, age in years and sex. Where available, HLA class I and class II types were taken from metadata supplied by the sample provider and were not determined by assay-based typing. Results the study describes overall, beyond this receptor: Clinical and demographic metadata were provided uncurated, with the amount varying by source and participant.

TCRbeta CDR3 regions were amplified from genomic DNA using the immunoSEQ Assay, a bias-controlled multiplex PCR. The authors' pipeline ran thus. The number of nucleated cells in each sample was estimated by amplification of reference gene primers within the assay. Sequence reads were collapsed and filtered to measure the absolute abundance of every unique TCRbeta CDR3 rearrangement. For each sample, productive Simpson clonality was calculated as the square root of Simpson's diversity index over productive rearrangements. In TCRdb, the immuneACCESS table is reduced to in-frame sequences with V and J assigned. These tables do not hold every clone; where another copy was compared, an unresolved V gene accounts for under half, and the others remain unexplained. V and J calls and clone size are copied from that table; D and trimming were computed from the DNA. The sample table records more than 200,000 clones; over 75% of these occur just once. The ten top clones hold about 4% of the sample.

In the prospective study, participants were roughly 18 to 95 years old, resided in about two dozen geographic areas of the United States, and were enrolled through a virtual design. In the prospective study, cohorts were assigned on the basis of participant-reported clinical history obtained from a screening survey and a study questionnaire. In the prospective study, whole blood, serum and a nasopharyngeal or oropharyngeal swab were collected from each participant by mobile phlebotomists. Additional blood draws and questionnaires over an approximately two-month period could optionally be provided by prospective study participants. Before DNA extraction, prospective study blood samples were shipped either frozen or at room temperature. A remark on this clone: It lacks a known antigen. No per-base quality is available; no much larger clone lies one base away.

The germline ends are 15 bases apart after V is trimmed by 1 base and J by 2 bases. From the cysteine through the phenylalanine, the CDR3 covers 17 amino acids. Only the CDR3 DNA stays, 51 bases, in frame from base 1. Taken from the germline V gene, the CDR1 and CDR2 loops are SGHDN and FVKESK. This receptor chain uses TRBV14 and TRBJ1-3, with TRBD1 perhaps the D gene, on 6 matching bases. Sequenced: PBMCs or T cells enriched from blood (not recorded which). The clonotype comes from a man aged 30 to 45 with acute COVID-19. For the CDR3, the sequence is CASSQAQDRITGNTIYF. The nucleotide sequence is given as TGTGCCAGCAGCCAAGCCCAAGACAGGATCACTGGAAACACCATATATTTT.